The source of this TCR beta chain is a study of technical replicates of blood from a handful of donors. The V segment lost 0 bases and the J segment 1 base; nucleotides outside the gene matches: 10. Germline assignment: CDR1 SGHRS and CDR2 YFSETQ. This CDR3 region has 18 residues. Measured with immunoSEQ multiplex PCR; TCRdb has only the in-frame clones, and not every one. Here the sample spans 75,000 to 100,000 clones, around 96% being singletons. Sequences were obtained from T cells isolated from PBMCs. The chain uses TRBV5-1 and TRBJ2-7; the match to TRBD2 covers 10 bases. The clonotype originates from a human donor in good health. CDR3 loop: CASSLDRRSGRISYEQYF. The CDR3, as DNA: TGCGCCAGCAGCTTGGACAGGCGTAGCGGGAGGATTTCCTACGAGCAGTACTTC.